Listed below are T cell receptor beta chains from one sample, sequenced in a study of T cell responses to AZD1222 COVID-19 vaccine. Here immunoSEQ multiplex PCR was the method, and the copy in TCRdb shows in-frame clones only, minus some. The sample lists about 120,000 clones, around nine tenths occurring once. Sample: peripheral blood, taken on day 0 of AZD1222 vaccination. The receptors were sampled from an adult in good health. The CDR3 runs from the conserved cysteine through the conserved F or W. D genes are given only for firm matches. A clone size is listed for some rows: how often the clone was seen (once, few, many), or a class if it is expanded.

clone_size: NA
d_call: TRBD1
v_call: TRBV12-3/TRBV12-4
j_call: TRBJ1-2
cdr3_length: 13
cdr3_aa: CASNQDRGNGYTF
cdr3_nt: TGTGCCAGCAATCAGGACAGGGGGAATGGCTACACCTTC

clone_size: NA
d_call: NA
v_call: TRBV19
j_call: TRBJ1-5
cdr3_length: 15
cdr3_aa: CASNPGRTSNQPQHF
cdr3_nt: TGTGCCAGTAACCCCGGCAGGACTAGCAATCAGCCCCAGCATTTT

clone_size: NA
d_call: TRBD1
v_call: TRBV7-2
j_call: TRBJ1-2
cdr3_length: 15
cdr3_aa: CASSTAGTGPYGYTF
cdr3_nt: TGTGCCAGCAGTACAGCCGGGACAGGACCCTATGGCTACACCTTC

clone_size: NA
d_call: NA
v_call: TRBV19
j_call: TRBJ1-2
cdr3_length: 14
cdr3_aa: CASESGAPNYGYTF
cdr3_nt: TGTGCCAGCGAGTCGGGGGCTCCGAACTATGGCTACACCTTC

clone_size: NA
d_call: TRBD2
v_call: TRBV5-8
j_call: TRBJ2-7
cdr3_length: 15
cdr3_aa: CASSTSTSGRYEQYF
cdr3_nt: TGTGCCAGCAGCACCTCCACTAGCGGGAGATACGAGCAGTACTTC

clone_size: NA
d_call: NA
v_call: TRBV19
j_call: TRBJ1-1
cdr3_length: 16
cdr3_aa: CASSTIRLQGNTEAFF
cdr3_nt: TGTGCCAGTAGTACCATCCGATTACAGGGGAACACTGAAGCTTTCTTT

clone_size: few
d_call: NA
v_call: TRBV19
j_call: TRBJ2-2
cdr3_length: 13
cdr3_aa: CASSRRDTGELFF
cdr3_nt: TGTGCCAGTAGTAGAAGGGACACCGGGGAGCTGTTTTTT

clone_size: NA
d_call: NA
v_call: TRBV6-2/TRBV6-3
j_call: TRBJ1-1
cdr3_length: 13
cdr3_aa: CASSYWASTEAFF
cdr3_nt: TGTGCCAGCAGTTATTGGGCCAGCACTGAAGCTTTCTTT

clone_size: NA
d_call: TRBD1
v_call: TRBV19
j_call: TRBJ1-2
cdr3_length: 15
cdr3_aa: CASSYPGTGSYGYTF
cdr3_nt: TGTGCCAGTAGTTACCCCGGGACAGGGTCCTATGGCTACACCTTC

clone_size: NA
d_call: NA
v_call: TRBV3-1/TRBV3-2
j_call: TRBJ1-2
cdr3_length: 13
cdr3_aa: CASSQGRSSGYTF
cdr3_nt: TGTGCCAGCAGCCAGGGCAGGTCGTCTGGCTACACCTTC

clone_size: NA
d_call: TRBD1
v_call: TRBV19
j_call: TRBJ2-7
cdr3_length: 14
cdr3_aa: CASSKDRGGAEQYF
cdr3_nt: TGTGCCAGTAGTAAGGACAGGGGAGGTGCGGAGCAGTACTTC

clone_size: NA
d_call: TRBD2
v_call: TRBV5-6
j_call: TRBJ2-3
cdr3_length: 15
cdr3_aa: CASSRRSSGSDTQYF
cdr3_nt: TGTGCCAGCAGCAGACGGTCTAGCGGGAGTGATACGCAGTATTTT

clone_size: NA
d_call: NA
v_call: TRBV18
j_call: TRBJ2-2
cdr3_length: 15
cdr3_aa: CASSPWIGGAGELFF
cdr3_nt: TGTGCCAGCTCCCCCTGGATCGGAGGGGCCGGGGAGCTGTTTTTT

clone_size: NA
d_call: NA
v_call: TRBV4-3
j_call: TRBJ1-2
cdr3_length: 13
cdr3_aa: CASSLDTLYGYTF
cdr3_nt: TGCGCCAGCAGCCTTGACACACTCTATGGCTACACCTTC

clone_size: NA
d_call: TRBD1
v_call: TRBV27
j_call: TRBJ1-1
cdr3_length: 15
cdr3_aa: CASSYRGFLNTEAFF
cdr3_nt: TGTGCCAGCAGTTACAGGGGGTTTCTTAACACTGAAGCTTTCTTT

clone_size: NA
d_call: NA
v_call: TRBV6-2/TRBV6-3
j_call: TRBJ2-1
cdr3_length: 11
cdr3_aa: CASSYPNEQFF
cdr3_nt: TGTGCCAGCAGTTACCCCAATGAGCAGTTCTTC

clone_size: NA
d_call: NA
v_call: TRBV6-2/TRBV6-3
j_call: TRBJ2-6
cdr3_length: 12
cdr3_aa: CASSSGANVLTF
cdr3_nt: TGTGCCAGCAGTTCTGGGGCCAACGTCCTGACTTTC

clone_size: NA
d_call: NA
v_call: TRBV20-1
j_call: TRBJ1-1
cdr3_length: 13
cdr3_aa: CSASSGIYTEAFF
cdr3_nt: TGCAGTGCTAGTTCGGGAATCTACACTGAAGCTTTCTTT

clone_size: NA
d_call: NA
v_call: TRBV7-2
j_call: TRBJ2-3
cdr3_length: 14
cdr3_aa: CASSLDSSTDTQYF
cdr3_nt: TGTGCCAGCAGCTTAGACAGTAGCACAGATACGCAGTATTTT

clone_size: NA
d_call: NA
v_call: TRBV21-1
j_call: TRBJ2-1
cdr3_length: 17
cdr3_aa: CASSYRLAGESYNEQFF
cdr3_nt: TGTGCCAGCAGCTATCGGCTAGCGGGAGAGTCCTACAATGAGCAGTTCTTC

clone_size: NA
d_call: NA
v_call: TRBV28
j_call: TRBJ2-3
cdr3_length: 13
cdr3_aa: CASSSSLKGTQYF
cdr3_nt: TGTGCCAGCAGTTCCAGCCTGAAGGGTACGCAGTATTTT

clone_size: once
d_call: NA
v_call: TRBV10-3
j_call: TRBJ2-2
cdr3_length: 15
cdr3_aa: CAISDSGGSPGELFF
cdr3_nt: TGTGCCATCAGTGATTCGGGTGGCTCACCCGGGGAGCTGTTTTTT

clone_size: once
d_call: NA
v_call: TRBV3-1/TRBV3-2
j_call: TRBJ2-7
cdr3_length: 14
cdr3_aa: CASSQGVAPYEQYF
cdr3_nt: TGTGCCAGCAGCCAGGGGGTCGCGCCCTACGAGCAGTACTTC

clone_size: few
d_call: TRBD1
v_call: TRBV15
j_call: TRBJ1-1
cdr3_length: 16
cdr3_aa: CATSKNLGQGKAEAFF
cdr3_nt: TGTGCCACCAGCAAGAACCTGGGACAGGGGAAGGCTGAAGCTTTCTTT

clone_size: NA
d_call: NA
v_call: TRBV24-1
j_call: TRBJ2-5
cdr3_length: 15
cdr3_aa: CATSELGQPQETQYF
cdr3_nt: TGTGCCACCAGTGAGTTAGGACAGCCCCAAGAGACCCAGTACTTC

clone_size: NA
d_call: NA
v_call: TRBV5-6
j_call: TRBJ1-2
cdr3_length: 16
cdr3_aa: CASSLLGTSESYGYTF
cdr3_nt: TGTGCCAGCAGCTTGCTGGGTACTAGTGAATCCTATGGCTACACCTTC